This T cell receptor beta chain was sequenced during a study of blood T cell repertoires in COVID-19. Whole-study context: Whether acute or convalescent, the COVID-19 samples came from the United States, Italy and Spain.

Original data processing: Using reference gene primer amplification, nucleated cell counts were estimated. TCRdb's copy holds only in-frame clones and misses some; the assay was immunoSEQ multiplex PCR. That table gives V, J and clone size, and the DNA gave D and trimming. Of some 180,000 clones listed, more than 85% are singletons. Germline assignment: CDR1 SEHNR and CDR2 FQNEAQ (reference sequence). The ends lost 5 bases at V and 8 bases at J; junction bases unmatched: 6. The CDR3 spans 13 residues. The chain links TRBV7-9 to TRBJ1-2, with 9 bases that match TRBD1. The TCR was taken from a woman of 80 years or more with COVID-19, enrolled during active disease. Sequenced: peripheral blood. The CDR3 DNA reads as TGTGCCAGCAGCCTGGGGACAGGGCAAGGCTACACCTTC. Amino acid sequence: CASSLGTGQGYTF. Complete variable domain (other parts from reference TRBV7-9 and TRBJ1-2): DTGVSQNPRHKITKRGQNVTFRCDPISEHNRLYWYRQTLGQGPEFLTYFQNEAQLEKSRLLSDRFSAERPKGSFSTLEIQRTEQGDSAMYLCASSLGTGQGYTFGSGTRLTVV.